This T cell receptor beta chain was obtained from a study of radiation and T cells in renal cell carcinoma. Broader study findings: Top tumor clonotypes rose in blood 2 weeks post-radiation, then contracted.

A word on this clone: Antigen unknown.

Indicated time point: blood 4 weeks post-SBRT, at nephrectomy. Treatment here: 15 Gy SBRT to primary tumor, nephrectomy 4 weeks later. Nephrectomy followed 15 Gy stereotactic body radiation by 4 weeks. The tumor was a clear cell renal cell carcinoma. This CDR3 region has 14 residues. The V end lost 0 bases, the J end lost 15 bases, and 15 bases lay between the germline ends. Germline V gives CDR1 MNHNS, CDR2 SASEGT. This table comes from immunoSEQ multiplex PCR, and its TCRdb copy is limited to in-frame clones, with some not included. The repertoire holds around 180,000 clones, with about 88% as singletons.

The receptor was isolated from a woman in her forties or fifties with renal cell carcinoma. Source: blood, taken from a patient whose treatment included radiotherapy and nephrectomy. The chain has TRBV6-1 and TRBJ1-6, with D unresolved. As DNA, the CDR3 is TGTGCCAGCAGTGAAGCGCTTCCGGGGTTCAACCTCCACTTT. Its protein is CASSEALPGFNLHF.